This record covers a single TCR beta chain. Its antigen is not identified. This entry comes from a study of T cells after posttransplantation cyclophosphamide. The protocol was immunoSEQ multiplex PCR, while the TCRdb copy is restricted to in-frame clones and leaves out a portion. The sample shows 30,000 to 45,000 clones, none of them appearing just once. V shed 3 bases and J shed 0 bases, with 12 bases lying between them. From germline, CDR1 is SGHVS and CDR2 FQNEAQ. The CDR3 spans 16 residues. Whole-study findings and limits: Later post-transplant blood repertoires were often dominated by donor CD8+ memory clones. Recipient CMV seropositivity and CMV reactivation strongly tracked TRB clonality.

V and J are TRBV7-8 and TRBJ2-1, with a possible D match to TRBD1 (6 bases). The sample consisted of PBMCs. The TCR sequence derives from a girl under 18 in good health, CMV-negative, and a related stem cell transplant donor. CDR3 protein: CASSFSGGPSYNEQFF. The CDR3 bases are TGTGCCAGCAGCTTTAGTGGGGGCCCCTCCTACAATGAGCAGTTCTTC.